A single T cell receptor beta chain is shown here with its context. Assay used: immunoSEQ multiplex PCR; TCRdb lists only in-frame clones, some missing. The sample has a few hundred thousand clones, around 85% seen once. The data are from a study of blood T cell repertoires in COVID-19. The CDR3 length is 13 residues. V lost 6 bases, J lost 6 bases, and 11 bases lay in between. CDR1 and CDR2 (germline): WSHSY, SAAADI. The rearrangement uses TRBV10-2 and TRBJ2-2; D might be TRBD2 (5 bases). Sequencing used peripheral blood. This TCR was recovered from a human donor with COVID-19, enrolled during active disease. The donor label of this sample is uncertain. The CDR3 DNA follows: TGCGCCAGCAGAGTTGGGGAGTCCGGGGAGCTGTTTTTT. It is translated as CASRVGESGELFF.